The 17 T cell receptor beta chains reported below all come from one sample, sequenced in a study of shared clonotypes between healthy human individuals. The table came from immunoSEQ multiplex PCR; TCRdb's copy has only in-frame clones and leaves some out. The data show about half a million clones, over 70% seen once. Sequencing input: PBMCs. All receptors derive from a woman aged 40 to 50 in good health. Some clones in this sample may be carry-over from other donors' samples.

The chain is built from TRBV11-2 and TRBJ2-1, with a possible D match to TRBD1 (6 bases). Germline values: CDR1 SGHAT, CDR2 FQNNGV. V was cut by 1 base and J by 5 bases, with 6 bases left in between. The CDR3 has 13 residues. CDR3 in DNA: TGTGCCAGCAGCTTAGGGACAGACAATGAGCAGTTCTTC. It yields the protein CASSLGTDNEQFF.

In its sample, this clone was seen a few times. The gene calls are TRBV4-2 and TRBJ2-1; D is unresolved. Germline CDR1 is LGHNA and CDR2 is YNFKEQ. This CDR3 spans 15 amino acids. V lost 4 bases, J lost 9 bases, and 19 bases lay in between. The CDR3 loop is CASSRPEETAVEQFF. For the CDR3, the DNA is TGTGCCAGCAGCCGACCCGAAGAGACGGCGGTTGAGCAGTTCTTC.

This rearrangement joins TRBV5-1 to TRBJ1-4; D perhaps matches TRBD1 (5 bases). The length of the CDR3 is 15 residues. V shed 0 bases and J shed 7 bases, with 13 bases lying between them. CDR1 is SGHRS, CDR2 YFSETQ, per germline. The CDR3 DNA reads TGCGCCAGCAGCTTGGCAGGGACTGGAAGTGAAAAACTGTTTTTT. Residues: CASSLAGTGSEKLFF.

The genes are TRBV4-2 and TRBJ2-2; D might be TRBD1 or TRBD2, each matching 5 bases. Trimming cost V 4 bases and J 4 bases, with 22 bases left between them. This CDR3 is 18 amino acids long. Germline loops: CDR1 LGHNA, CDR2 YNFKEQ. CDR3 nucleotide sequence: TGTGCCAGCAGCCCGATCGGGGACCACCCCTTCAGCACCGGGGAGCTGTTTTTT. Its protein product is CASSPIGDHPFSTGELFF.

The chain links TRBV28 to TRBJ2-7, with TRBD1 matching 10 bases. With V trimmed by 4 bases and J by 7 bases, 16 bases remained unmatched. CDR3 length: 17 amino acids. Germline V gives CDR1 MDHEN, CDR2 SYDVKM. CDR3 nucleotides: TGTGCCAGCAGTTCCAGGACAGGGGGTCACCGGGTTGGGGAGCAGTACTTC. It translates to CASSSRTGGHRVGEQYF. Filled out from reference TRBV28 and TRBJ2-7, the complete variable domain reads DVKVTQSSRYLVKRTGEKVFLECVQDMDHENMFWYRQDPGLGLRLIYFSYDVKMKEKGDIPEGYSVSREKKERFSLILESASTNQTSMYLCASSSRTGGHRVGEQYFGPGTRLTVT.

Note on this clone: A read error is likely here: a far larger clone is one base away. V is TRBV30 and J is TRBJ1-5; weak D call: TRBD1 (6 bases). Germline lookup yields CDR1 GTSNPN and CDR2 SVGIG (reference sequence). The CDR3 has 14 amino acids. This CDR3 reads CSWSTGTLNQPQHF. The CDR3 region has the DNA TGTTCCTGGAGTACCGGGACACTAAATCAGCCCCAGCATTTT.

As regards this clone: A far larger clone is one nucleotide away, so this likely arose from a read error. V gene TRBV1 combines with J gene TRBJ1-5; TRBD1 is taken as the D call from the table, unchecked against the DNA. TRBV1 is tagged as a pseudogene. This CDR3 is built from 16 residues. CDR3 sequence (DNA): TGCACCAGCAGCCAATACAGGTTAACCTCAGGTCAGCCCCAGCATTTT. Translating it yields CTSSQYRLTSGQPQHF.

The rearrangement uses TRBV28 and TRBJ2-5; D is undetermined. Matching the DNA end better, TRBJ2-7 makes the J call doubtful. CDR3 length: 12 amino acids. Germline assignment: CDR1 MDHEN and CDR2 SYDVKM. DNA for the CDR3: TGTGCCAGCAGTTTATGGCCCGACGAGCAGTACTTC. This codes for CASSLWPDEQYF.

The CDR3: CASNPTSGRAGSGELFF. The CDR3 DNA is TGTGCCAGTAACCCGACTAGCGGGAGGGCCGGGAGCGGGGAGCTGTTTTTT. This chain joins TRBV19 and TRBJ2-2, with TRBD2 matching 14 bases. CDR1 and CDR2 from the germline V gene are LNHDA and SQIVND (reference sequence). The V and J ends lost 7 bases and 7 bases, in that order; junction bases with no gene match: 11. The CDR3 consists of 17 residues.

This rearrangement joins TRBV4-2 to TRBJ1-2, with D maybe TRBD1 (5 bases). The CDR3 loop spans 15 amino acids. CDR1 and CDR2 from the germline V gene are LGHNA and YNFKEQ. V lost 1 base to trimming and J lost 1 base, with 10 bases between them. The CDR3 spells CASSQVGANNYGYTF. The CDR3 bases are TGTGCCAGCAGCCAAGTAGGGGCTAATAACTATGGCTACACCTTC.

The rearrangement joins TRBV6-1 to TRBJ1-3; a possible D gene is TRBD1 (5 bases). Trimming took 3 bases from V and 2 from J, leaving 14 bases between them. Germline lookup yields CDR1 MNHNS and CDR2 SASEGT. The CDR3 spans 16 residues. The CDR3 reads CASSEGDGTAGNTIYF. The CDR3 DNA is TGTGCCAGCAGTGAGGGGGACGGGACGGCTGGAAACACCATATATTTT.

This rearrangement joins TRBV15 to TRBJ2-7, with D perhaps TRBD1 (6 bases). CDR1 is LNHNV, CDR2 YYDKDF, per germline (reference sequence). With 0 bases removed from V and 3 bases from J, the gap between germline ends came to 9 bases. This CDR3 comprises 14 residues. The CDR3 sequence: CATSREGQIYEQYF. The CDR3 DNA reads TGTGCCACCAGCAGAGAAGGACAGATCTACGAGCAGTACTTC.

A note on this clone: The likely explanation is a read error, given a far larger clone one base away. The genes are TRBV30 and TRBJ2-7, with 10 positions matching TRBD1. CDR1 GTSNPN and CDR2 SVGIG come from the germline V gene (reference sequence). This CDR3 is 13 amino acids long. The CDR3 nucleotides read TGTGCCCGGAGGGGACAGGGGTTGAACGAGCAGTACTTC. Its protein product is CARRGQGLNEQYF.

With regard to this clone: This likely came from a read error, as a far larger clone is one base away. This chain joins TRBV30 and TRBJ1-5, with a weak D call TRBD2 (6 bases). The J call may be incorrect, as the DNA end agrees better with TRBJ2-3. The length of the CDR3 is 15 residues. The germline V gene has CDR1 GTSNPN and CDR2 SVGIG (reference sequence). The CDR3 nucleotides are TGTGCCTGGACTTCCCCGACTTGGAGGGGCCAGCCCCAGTATTTT. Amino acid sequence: CAWTSPTWRGQPQYF.

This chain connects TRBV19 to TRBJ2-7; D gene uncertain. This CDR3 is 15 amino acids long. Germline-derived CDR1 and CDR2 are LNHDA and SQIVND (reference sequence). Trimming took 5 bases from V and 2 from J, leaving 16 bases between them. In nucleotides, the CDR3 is TGTGCCAGTAGTCTCGTTTCCTCGGTTACCTACGAGCAGTACTTC. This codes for CASSLVSSVTYEQYF.

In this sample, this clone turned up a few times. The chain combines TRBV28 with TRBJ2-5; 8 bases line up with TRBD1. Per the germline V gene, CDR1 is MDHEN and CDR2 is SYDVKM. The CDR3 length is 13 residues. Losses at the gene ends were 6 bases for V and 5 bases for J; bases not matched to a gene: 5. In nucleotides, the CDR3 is TGTGCCAGCAGGGACAGGGCTGTGGAGACCCAGTACTTC. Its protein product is CASRDRAVETQYF.

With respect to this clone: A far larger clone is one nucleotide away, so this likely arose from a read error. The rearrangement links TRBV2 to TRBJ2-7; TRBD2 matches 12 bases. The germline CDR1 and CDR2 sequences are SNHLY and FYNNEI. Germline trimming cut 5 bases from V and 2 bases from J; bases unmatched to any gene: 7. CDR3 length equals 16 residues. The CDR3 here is CASSRTSGTLPYEQYF. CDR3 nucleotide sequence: TGTGCCAGCAGTAGGACTAGCGGGACACTTCCCTACGAGCAGTACTTC.